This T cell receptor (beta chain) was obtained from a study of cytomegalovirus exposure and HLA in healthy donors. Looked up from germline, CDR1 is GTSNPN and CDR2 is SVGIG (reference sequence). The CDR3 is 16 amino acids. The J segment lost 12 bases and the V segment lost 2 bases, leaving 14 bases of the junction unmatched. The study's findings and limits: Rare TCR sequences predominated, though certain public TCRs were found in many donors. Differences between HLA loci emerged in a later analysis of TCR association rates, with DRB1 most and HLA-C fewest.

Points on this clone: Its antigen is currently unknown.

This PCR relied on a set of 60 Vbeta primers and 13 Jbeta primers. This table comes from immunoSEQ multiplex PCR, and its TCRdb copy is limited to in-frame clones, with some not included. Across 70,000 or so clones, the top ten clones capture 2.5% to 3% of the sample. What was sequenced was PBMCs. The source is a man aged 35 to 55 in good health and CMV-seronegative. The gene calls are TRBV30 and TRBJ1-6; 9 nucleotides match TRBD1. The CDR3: CAWSLLYPGQGGPLHF. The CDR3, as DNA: TGTGCCTGGAGTCTCCTCTACCCGGGACAGGGTGGACCCCTCCACTTT.